This section outlines one TCR beta chain sequence together with its context. Relapse after autologous stem cell transplantation occurred in every patient, and brentuximab vedotin exposure varied. Sequencing was performed with immunoSEQ multiplex PCR; in TCRdb, only in-frame clones are kept and a portion is missing. The sample consists of 13,000 or so clones, about four fifths of them appearing once. The sample originates from a study of PD-1 blockade in classical Hodgkin lymphoma. This CDR3 has 18 amino acids. CDR1 SGHVS and CDR2 FNYEAQ come from the germline V gene. Deletions cut 5 bases from V and 0 bases from J, with 17 bases between.

The starting material was peripheral blood mononuclear cells (PBMCs), obtained at baseline. The rearrangement links TRBV7-6 to TRBJ2-6, with D perhaps assigned TRBD1 or TRBD2 (6 bases each). This receptor was identified in a human donor with classical Hodgkin lymphoma. The CDR3 DNA sequence: TGTGCCAGCAGCCCCAGGGGAGGTTCGGGCTCTGGGGCCAACGTCCTGACTTTC. Translation: CASSPRGGSGSGANVLTF.